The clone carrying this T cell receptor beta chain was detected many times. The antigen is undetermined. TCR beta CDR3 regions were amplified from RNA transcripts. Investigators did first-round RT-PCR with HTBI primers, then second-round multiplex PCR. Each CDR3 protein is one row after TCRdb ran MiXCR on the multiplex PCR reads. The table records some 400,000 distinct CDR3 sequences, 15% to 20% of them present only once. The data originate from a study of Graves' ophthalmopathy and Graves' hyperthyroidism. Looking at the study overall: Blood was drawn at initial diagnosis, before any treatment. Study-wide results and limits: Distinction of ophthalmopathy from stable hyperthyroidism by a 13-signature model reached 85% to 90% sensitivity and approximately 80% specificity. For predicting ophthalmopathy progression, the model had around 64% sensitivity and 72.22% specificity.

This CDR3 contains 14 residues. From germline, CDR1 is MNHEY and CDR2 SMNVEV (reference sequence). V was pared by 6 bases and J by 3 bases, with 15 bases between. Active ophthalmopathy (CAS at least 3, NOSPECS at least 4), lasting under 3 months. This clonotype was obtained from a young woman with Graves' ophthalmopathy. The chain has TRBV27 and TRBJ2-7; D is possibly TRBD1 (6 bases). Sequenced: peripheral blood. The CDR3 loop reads CASRPMPQGYEQYF. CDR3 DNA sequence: TGTGCCAGCAGACCGATGCCACAGGGCTACGAGCAGTACTTC.